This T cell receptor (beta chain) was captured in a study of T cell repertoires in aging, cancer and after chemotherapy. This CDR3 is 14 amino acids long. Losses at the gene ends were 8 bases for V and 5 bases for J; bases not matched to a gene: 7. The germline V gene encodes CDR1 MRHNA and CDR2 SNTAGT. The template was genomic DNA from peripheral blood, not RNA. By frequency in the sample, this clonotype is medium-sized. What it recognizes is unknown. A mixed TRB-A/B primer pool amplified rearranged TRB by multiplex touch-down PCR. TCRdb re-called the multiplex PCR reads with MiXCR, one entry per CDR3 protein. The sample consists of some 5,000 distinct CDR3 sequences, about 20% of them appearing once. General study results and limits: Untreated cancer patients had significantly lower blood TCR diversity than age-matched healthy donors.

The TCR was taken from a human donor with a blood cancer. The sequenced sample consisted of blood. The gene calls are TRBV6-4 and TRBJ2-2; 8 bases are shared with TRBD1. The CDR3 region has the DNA TGTGCCAGCGGCCCAGGGGGCGGGACCGGGGAGCTGTTTTTT. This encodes CASGPGGGTGELFF.